This T cell receptor beta chain was captured in a study of blood T cell repertoires in COVID-19. The CDR3 length is 13 residues. CDR1 and CDR2 (germline): SGHRS, YFSETQ. Trimming shortened V by 4 bases and J by 4 bases, and 11 bases separated the two germline ends. This table comes from immunoSEQ multiplex PCR, and its TCRdb copy is limited to in-frame clones, with some not included. The sample carries a few hundred thousand clones, around 92% recorded once. Individuals drawn from 20 to 30 US areas were about 18 to 100 years old. This TCR derives from a woman aged 25 to 39 who had recovered from COVID-19. The rearrangement joins TRBV5-1 to TRBJ1-2; perhaps TRBD1 as D (5 bases). The sequencing sample was made of PBMCs or T cells enriched from blood (not recorded which). CDR3 in amino acids: CASSGGEIYGYTF. CDR3 in DNA: TGCGCCAGCAGCGGAGGGGAGATCTATGGCTACACCTTC.